What follows are 10 T cell receptor beta chains derived from one specimen sequenced in a study of shared clonotypes between healthy human individuals. The repertoire was sequenced with immunoSEQ multiplex PCR; TCRdb's copy has only in-frame clones and lacks some. Of millions of clones in the sample, approximately 95% were seen once. Sequences were obtained from naive CD4+ T cells from PBMCs. As to subset: CD45RA+ positively selected. The receptor set was obtained from a man between 18 and 35 years old in good health. Some clones in this sample may be carry-over from other donors' samples.

The chain combines TRBV9 with TRBJ2-3; 7 positions agree with TRBD2. Germline trimming cut 4 bases from V and 3 bases from J; bases unmatched to any gene: 8. This CDR3 comprises 15 residues. CDR1 and CDR2 (germline): SGDLS, YYNGEE. The CDR3 DNA follows: TGTGCCAGCAGCCCGCCCGGACTAGATACAGATACGCAGTATTTT. Translating it yields CASSPPGLDTDTQYF.

The chain employs TRBV5-4 and TRBJ2-3; the match to TRBD2 covers 12 bases. This CDR3 is 17 amino acids long. V lost 4 bases to trimming and J lost 6 bases; unmatched junction nucleotides: 12. Germline V lookup: CDR1 SGHNT, CDR2 YYREEE (reference sequence). The CDR3 reads CASSTPGLAGRSDTQYF. CDR3 nucleotide sequence: TGTGCCAGCAGCACTCCCGGACTAGCGGGAAGGTCGGATACGCAGTATTTT.

J is TRBJ2-7 and V is TRBV6-4; D not resolved. From germline, CDR1 is MRHNA and CDR2 SNTAGT. V dropped 6 bases and J dropped 3 bases, with 18 bases sitting between them. The CDR3 is 15 residues long. The CDR3 here is CASSLKIKPFYEQYF. Written as DNA, the CDR3 is TGTGCCAGCAGCCTAAAGATAAAGCCATTCTACGAGCAGTACTTC.

This rearrangement joins TRBV6-1 to TRBJ2-1; 8 bases map to TRBD2. V gave up 4 bases and J gave up 1 base; unmatched junction bases: 6. The CDR3 runs 16 residues. The germline gives CDR1 MNHNS, CDR2 SASEGT. CDR3 bases: TGTGCCAGCAGTGGGGCTAGCGGGTTTTCCTACAATGAGCAGTTCTTC. Its translation is CASSGASGFSYNEQFF.

The chain couples TRBV9 to TRBJ2-5; 8 bases line up with TRBD2. The CDR3 length is 16 residues. V gave up 0 bases and J gave up 4 bases; unmatched junction bases: 8. Germline CDR1 is SGDLS and CDR2 is YYNGEE. The CDR3 DNA reads TGTGCCAGCAGCGTAGGGAGCGGGAGCTTTGGAGAGACCCAGTACTTC. Translating it yields CASSVGSGSFGETQYF.

The CDR3, as DNA: TGTGCCAGCAGTTTGCAGCGGTTCTACGAGCAGTACTTC. Its translation: CASSLQRFYEQYF. The chain is built from TRBV28 and TRBJ2-7, with TRBD2 as a possible D gene (5 bases). V was clipped by 3 bases and J by 3 bases, with 9 bases between them. Germline V gene lookup returns CDR1 MDHEN and CDR2 SYDVKM. The CDR3 length is 13 residues.

Concerning this clone: This specimen includes other DNA sequences encoding the same CDR3. In DNA form, the CDR3 reads TGTGCCAGCAGTTTGACCAGGCTTAACACTGAAGCTTTCTTT. Protein sequence: CASSLTRLNTEAFF. The V and J genes are TRBV27 and TRBJ1-1, with D hard to call. The CDR3 is made up of 14 amino acids. Germline-derived CDR1 and CDR2 are MNHEY and SMNVEV (reference sequence). Trimming stripped 3 bases from V and 2 bases from J, with 10 bases between.

The J gene is TRBJ1-1, the V gene TRBV19; 9 bases align to TRBD1. V was pared by 7 bases and J by 1 base, with 7 bases of the junction left unmatched. Germline-derived CDR1 and CDR2 are LNHDA and SQIVND (reference sequence). The CDR3 has 15 residues. The CDR3 nucleotides are TGTGCCAGTATTAAAGGACAGGGGACGAACACTGAAGCTTTCTTT. Protein sequence: CASIKGQGTNTEAFF.

This clone was recorded a few times. V usage is TRBV2 and J usage is TRBJ1-5; tentatively, D is TRBD1 (6 bases). V was shortened by 3 bases and J by 5 bases, with 11 bases between the two germline ends. The CDR3 is made up of 14 amino acids. Germline V gene data show CDR1 as SNHLY and CDR2 as FYNNEI. The CDR3 region is CASSDRGADQPQHF. The CDR3 nucleotides read TGTGCCAGCAGTGATCGGGGGGCTGATCAGCCCCAGCATTTT.

Concerning this clone itself: Different DNA sequences within this sample yield the same CDR3. DNA for the CDR3: TGCAGCGTTTCGACAGGTCGAACTGAAGCTTTCTTT. This codes for CSVSTGRTEAFF. V usage is TRBV29-1 and J usage is TRBJ1-1; weak D call: TRBD1 (6 bases). Trimming pared 5 bases from V and 5 bases from J, leaving 12 bases between. This CDR3 has 12 residues. CDR1 is SQVTM and CDR2 is ANQGSEA in the germline V gene.